Following are 10 T cell receptor beta chains from one sample sequenced in a study of CD8+ T cells in alopecia areata. RNA was isolated and reverse transcribed to cDNA, the sequencing template. The repertoire was sequenced with immunoSEQ multiplex PCR; TCRdb's copy has only in-frame clones and lacks some. The profile shows 110,000 to 150,000 clones, about three fifths of them singletons. The sequences come from CD4+ T cells sorted from blood, collected at week 0. Receptors were obtained from a human donor with alopecia areata.

This chain links TRBV30 with TRBJ1-4; maybe TRBD1 (6 bases). The CDR3 is 14 amino acids. Trimming left V 3 bases short and J 7 bases short, with 15 bases between. CDR1 and CDR2 from the germline V gene are GTSNPN and SVGIG (reference sequence). CDR3 in DNA: TGTGCCTGGAGCCAACAGGGAGGAGGTGAAAAACTGTTTTTT. Amino acids: CAWSQQGGGEKLFF.

CDR3 region: CASSLMTSGDGSYEQYF. Written as DNA, the CDR3 is TGCGCCAGCAGCTTAATGACTAGCGGGGATGGATCCTACGAGCAGTACTTC. The chain recombines TRBV5-1 with TRBJ2-7; 11 positions agree with TRBD2. This CDR3 is built from 17 residues. The V and J ends lost 2 bases and 1 base, in that order; junction bases with no gene match: 8. Germline-derived CDR1 and CDR2 are SGHRS and YFSETQ.

The chain carries TRBV30 and TRBJ1-2; no definite D call. The CDR3 extends over 12 amino acids. Trimming pared 2 bases from V and 2 bases from J, leaving 6 bases between. The germline V gene has CDR1 GTSNPN and CDR2 SVGIG (reference sequence). The CDR3 coding sequence is TGTGCCTGGAGTCTGGGGAACTATGGCTACACCTTC. Translated, it gives CAWSLGNYGYTF.

The rearrangement links TRBV5-1 to TRBJ1-6, with D unresolved. The CDR3 spans 12 residues. Germline loops: CDR1 SGHRS, CDR2 YFSETQ. Between the trimmed V and J ends, which lost 1 base and 7 bases, there was a span of 3 bases. DNA for the CDR3: TGCGCCAGCAGCTTGACAAATTCACCCCTCCACTTT. Protein: CASSLTNSPLHF.

The chain combines TRBV11-2 with TRBJ2-1; 7 positions match TRBD1. This CDR3 is 16 amino acids long. In germline, CDR1 is SGHAT, CDR2 FQNNGV. J was trimmed by 1 base and V by 5 bases; bases with no gene match: 8. The CDR3 here is CASSKAGTASYNEQFF. The CDR3, as DNA: TGTGCCAGCAGCAAAGCCGGGACAGCTTCCTACAATGAGCAGTTCTTC.

The V gene is TRBV5-1, the J gene TRBJ2-7; 14 bases are shared with TRBD2. J gave up 4 bases and V 4 bases, and 7 bases lay outside the gene matches. The V gene's germline CDR1 is SGHRS and CDR2 YFSETQ. This CDR3 region has 16 residues. CDR3 in amino acids: CASSPPGTSGGYEQYF. The CDR3 coding sequence is TGCGCCAGCAGCCCGCCTGGGACTAGCGGGGGATACGAGCAGTACTTC.

The rearrangement joins TRBV7-6 to TRBJ2-7; D possibly matches TRBD1 or TRBD2 (6 bases each). The CDR3 length is 15 residues. V shed 0 bases and J shed 2 bases, with 11 bases lying between them. The germline CDR1 and CDR2 sequences are SGHVS and FNYEAQ. CDR3: CASSLASRGPYEQYF. CDR3 sequence (DNA): TGTGCCAGCAGCTTAGCGAGCCGGGGGCCCTACGAGCAGTACTTC.

The chain couples TRBV6-5 to TRBJ1-6, with D maybe TRBD1 (6 bases). V lost 6 bases and J 12 bases, leaving 15 bases between the germline ends. CDR1 is MNHEY and CDR2 is SVGAGI in the germline V gene. This CDR3 has 13 amino acids. Here the CDR3 DNA reads TGTGCCAGCAGACCGGACAGCATTCAACCCCTCCACTTT. It is translated as CASRPDSIQPLHF.

A single count supports this clone. This chain links TRBV2 with TRBJ1-6, with D uncertain. Germline CDR1 SNHLY, CDR2 FYNNEI. This CDR3 has 15 amino acids. V was clipped by 7 bases and J by 5 bases, with 15 bases between them. CDR3 in amino acids: CASTPLGGNNSPLHF. The DNA for the CDR3 is TGTGCCAGCACCCCGTTGGGTGGGAATAATTCACCCCTCCACTTT.

This clone showed up just a few times. The genes are TRBV7-2 and TRBJ2-7; 10 positions match TRBD1. From germline, CDR1 is SGHTA and CDR2 FQGNSA. V gave up 2 bases and J gave up 7 bases; unmatched junction bases: 8. The CDR3 is made up of 15 amino acids. CDR3 coding DNA: TGTGCCAGCAGCTTACAGGGACAGGGGTTAGTAGAGCAGTACTTC. It translates to CASSLQGQGLVEQYF.